Listed here are 8 T cell receptor beta chains from one sample, sequenced in a study of T cell changes during pregnancy in multiple sclerosis. Sequencing used immunoSEQ multiplex PCR; TCRdb keeps in-frame clones, though not all of them. Of 50,000 to 60,000 clones in the sample, 70% to 90% were seen once. This sample comprised CD4+ T cells from peripheral blood mononuclear cells, obtained in the first trimester of pregnancy. These receptors were obtained from a female donor with multiple sclerosis, enrolled in a pregnancy study.

The chain has TRBV7-2 and TRBJ1-3, with 7 bases lining up with TRBD1. Germline V lookup: CDR1 SGHTA, CDR2 FQGNSA. The CDR3 consists of 15 residues. Unmatched junction bases numbered 9, after V lost 5 bases and J lost 5 bases. CDR3 region: CASSPSAQGRNTIYF. The DNA of the CDR3 is TGTGCCAGCAGCCCTAGCGCACAGGGGCGAAACACCATATATTTT.

The J gene is TRBJ1-1, the V gene TRBV11-2; D not certain. The CDR3 runs 15 residues. V shed 4 bases and J shed 5 bases, with 17 bases lying between them. From germline, CDR1 is SGHAT and CDR2 FQNNGV. The CDR3 here is CASSSRGILVTEAFF. For the CDR3, the DNA is TGTGCCAGCAGCTCTAGAGGCATTTTGGTTACTGAAGCTTTCTTT.

This clone was seen just once. V and J are TRBV11-3 and TRBJ1-2, with TRBD1 matching over 7 bases. The CDR3 consists of 14 residues. Per the germline V gene, CDR1 is SGHNT and CDR2 is YENEEA. The trim removed 5 bases at V and 2 bases at J, leaving 5 bases unmatched. The CDR3 loop reads CASSPETGNYGYTF. In DNA form, the CDR3 reads TGTGCCAGCAGCCCGGAGACAGGGAACTATGGCTACACCTTC.

The V gene is TRBV7-3, the J gene TRBJ2-1; TRBD1 aligns across 12 bases. Germline loops: CDR1 SGHTA, CDR2 FQGTGA. V lost 6 bases and J lost 8; bases outside the gene matches: 5. The CDR3 extends over 14 amino acids. As DNA, the CDR3 is TGTGCCAGCAGGCGGGGACAGGGGGCCGATGAGCAGTTCTTC. It encodes CASRRGQGADEQFF.

The genes are TRBV25-1 and TRBJ1-1; D gene ambiguous. Germline V CDR1 and CDR2: MGHDK, SYGVNS. The CDR3 is 13 amino acids. V lost 4 bases, J lost 5 bases, and 11 bases lay in between. The CDR3 reads CASSVPGGTEAFF. CDR3 bases: TGTGCCAGCAGTGTCCCAGGTGGTACTGAAGCTTTCTTT.

This rearrangement joins TRBV27 to TRBJ1-2, with a weak D call TRBD1 (6 bases). Trimming took off 3 bases at V and 4 bases at J, with 15 bases between the two ends. This CDR3 is built from 15 residues. The germline V gene has CDR1 MNHEY and CDR2 SMNVEV (reference sequence). The CDR3 protein is CASSFQGRGIYGYTF. CDR3 DNA sequence: TGTGCCAGCAGTTTCCAGGGCAGGGGAATCTATGGCTACACCTTC.

V and J are TRBV28 and TRBJ2-7; 9 nucleotides agree with TRBD1. CDR1 and CDR2 from the germline V gene are MDHEN and SYDVKM. There are 15 residues in the CDR3. The V gene end was trimmed by 7 bases and the J gene end by 2 bases; junction bases not matched to a gene: 9. For the CDR3, the DNA is TGTGCCAGCACTTCTCCGGGACAGGGAACCTACGAGCAGTACTTC. It codes for CASTSPGQGTYEQYF.

The chain has TRBV14 and TRBJ2-2; possibly TRBD2 for D (6 bases). Trimming left V 0 bases short and J 5 bases short, with 34 bases between. The CDR3 consists of 23 residues. The germline CDR1 and CDR2 sequences are SGHDN and FVKESK. The DNA for the CDR3 is TGTGCCAGCAGCCAAGAGGGCGATGTTACGGACAAAGGGTGGGGGGTCAGAACCGGGGAGCTGTTTTTT. This gives the protein CASSQEGDVTDKGWGVRTGELFF.